These 17 T cell receptor beta chains share one sample of origin, sequenced in a study of blood T cell repertoires in COVID-19. Profiling relied on immunoSEQ multiplex PCR, and the TCRdb table lists in-frame clones only, not all of them. This sample carries about 47,000 clones, about 88% of them seen once, and the ten largest clones take 2.5% to 3%. The sequencing input was peripheral blood. These receptors were obtained from a man aged 50 or older with acute or convalescent COVID-19.

This clone has just one count. The chain is built from TRBV6-5 and TRBJ1-1; weak D call: TRBD1 (5 bases). V was clipped by 0 bases and J by 4 bases, with 12 bases between them. The CDR3 runs 15 residues. Looked up from germline, CDR1 is MNHEY and CDR2 is SVGAGI. In nucleotides, the CDR3 is TGTGCCAGCAGTTACTCGAAGTGGGGGGGCACTGAAGCTTTCTTT. This translates into CASSYSKWGGTEAFF.

This clone has just a few counts. The chain recombines TRBV2 with TRBJ1-5; 7 nucleotides match TRBD1. Germline V CDR1 and CDR2: SNHLY, FYNNEI. The CDR3 has 15 amino acids. The trim removed 6 bases at V and 4 bases at J, leaving 9 bases unmatched. The CDR3 spells CASRERDSRNQPQHF. CDR3 DNA: TGTGCCAGCAGAGAAAGGGACAGCCGAAATCAGCCCCAGCATTTT. Full variable domain (remainder filled in from reference TRBV2 and TRBJ1-5): EPEVTQTPSHQVTQMGQEVILRCVPISNHLYFYWYRQILGQKVEFLVSFYNNEISEKSEIFDDQFSVERPDGSNFTLKIRSTKLEDSAMYFCASRERDSRNQPQHFGDGTRLSIL.

The gene calls are TRBV9 and TRBJ2-5, with 8 bases aligning to TRBD2. CDR3 length equals 21 residues. The V gene end was trimmed by 4 bases and the J gene end by 3 bases; junction bases not matched to a gene: 26. Germline V gene sequence: CDR1 SGDLS, CDR2 YYNGEE. This CDR3 reads CASSIDPATSLRAGDKETQYF. The CDR3 DNA reads as TGTGCCAGCAGCATAGACCCCGCGACATCGCTGAGAGCGGGGGATAAAGAGACCCAGTACTTC.

V gene TRBV4-2 combines with J gene TRBJ2-5; 7 bases fit TRBD2. The CDR3 spans 14 residues. J gave up 3 bases and V 1 base, and 2 bases lay outside the gene matches. Germline V gives CDR1 LGHNA, CDR2 YNFKEQ. The CDR3 reads CASSQGSGEETQYF. As DNA, the CDR3 is TGTGCCAGCAGCCAAGGGAGCGGGGAAGAGACCCAGTACTTC.

This clone has just a few counts. The rearrangement joins TRBV4-2 to TRBJ2-7, with 8 nucleotides matching TRBD1. Germline CDR1 reads LGHNA; CDR2 reads YNFKEQ. The CDR3 length is 15 residues. J gave up 2 bases and V 4 bases, and 7 bases lay outside the gene matches. The CDR3 coding sequence is TGTGCCAGCAGCCCAGGACAGGGCCCCGCCTACGAGCAGTACTTC. Protein product: CASSPGQGPAYEQYF.

The chain uses TRBV7-8 and TRBJ1-2; the D gene is possibly TRBD1 (6 bases). With 1 base removed from V and 3 bases from J, the gap between germline ends came to 27 bases. The CDR3 length is 20 residues. Germline V gives CDR1 SGHVS, CDR2 FQNEAQ. The CDR3 sequence is CASSLVRFWAGTSTDYGYTF. DNA for the CDR3: TGTGCCAGCAGCTTAGTTAGATTTTGGGCAGGGACATCGACGGACTATGGCTACACCTTC. Based on the CDR3 plus reference TRBV7-8 and TRBJ1-2, the full variable domain is GAGVSQSPRYKVAKRGQDVALRCDPISGHVSLFWYQQALGQGPEFLTYFQNEAQLDKSGLPSDRFFAERPEGSVSTLKIQRTQQEDSAVYLCASSLVRFWAGTSTDYGYTFGSGTRLTVV.

This chain links TRBV7-8 with TRBJ1-5; D gene uncertain. V lost 1 base and J 6 bases, leaving 7 bases between the germline ends. The CDR3 runs to 13 residues. CDR1 is SGHVS and CDR2 is FQNEAQ in the germline V gene. The CDR3 DNA reads TGTGCCAGCAGCTTAGACGAGGTTCAGCCCCAGCATTTT. Translated, it gives CASSLDEVQPQHF.

Here the CDR3 reads CASSLEDRGQPQHF. CDR3 DNA: TGTGCCAGCAGCTTAGAAGACAGGGGACAGCCCCAGCATTTT. The J gene is TRBJ1-5, the V gene TRBV7-6; TRBD1 matches 8 bases. The J segment lost 7 bases and the V segment lost 1 base, leaving 3 bases of the junction unmatched. CDR3 length: 14 amino acids. Germline values: CDR1 SGHVS, CDR2 FNYEAQ.

The chain recombines TRBV18 with TRBJ1-5; 7 nucleotides align to TRBD1. In germline, CDR1 is KGHSH, CDR2 LQKENI. The ends lost 5 bases at V and 1 base at J; junction bases unmatched: 2. There are 14 residues in the CDR3. For the CDR3, the DNA is TGTGCCAGCTCATCAGGGGGGAGCAATCAGCCCCAGCATTTT. Translating it yields CASSSGGSNQPQHF.

This chain uses TRBV6-2 or TRBV6-3 with TRBJ2-3; 12 bases are shared with TRBD2. Trimming took 2 bases from V and 5 from J; bases not matched to a gene: 11. The CDR3 consists of 18 residues. The germline gives CDR1 MNHEY, CDR2 SVGEGT. CDR3 protein: CASSYPSRLAGVGDTQYF. The CDR3, as DNA: TGTGCCAGCAGTTACCCCTCTCGACTAGCGGGGGTCGGAGATACGCAGTATTTT.

The chain employs TRBV30 and TRBJ1-1; TRBD1 agrees at 7 bases. This CDR3 is 13 amino acids long. CDR1 and CDR2 (germline): GTSNPN, SVGIG (reference sequence). The ends lost 2 bases at V and 3 bases at J; junction bases unmatched: 3. CDR3: CAWSRTGDTEAFF. CDR3 sequence (DNA): TGTGCCTGGAGTCGTACAGGGGACACTGAAGCTTTCTTT.

As DNA, the CDR3 is TGTGCCATCAATAAGGGACAGGCGGGTACTGAAGCTTTCTTT. It is translated as CAINKGQAGTEAFF. V gene TRBV10-3 combines with J gene TRBJ1-1; TRBD1 matches at 8 bases. The V segment lost 7 bases and the J segment 5 bases; nucleotides outside the gene matches: 9. The CDR3 sequence is 14 residues long. CDR1 is ENHRY, CDR2 SYGVKD, per germline.

This clone has a handful of counts. The gene calls are TRBV6-6 and TRBJ2-7; 12 bases are a match to TRBD2. The germline CDR1 and CDR2 sequences are MNHNY and SVGAGI (reference sequence). V lost 7 bases, J lost 5 bases, and 6 bases stayed unmatched. CDR3 size: 14 residues. CDR3 sequence (DNA): TGTGCCAGCACCCTGACTAGCGGGAGCCACGAGCAGTACTTC. Translation gives CASTLTSGSHEQYF.

This chain joins TRBV27 and TRBJ2-2; maybe TRBD1 (6 bases). Germline V gene data show CDR1 as MNHEY and CDR2 as SMNVEV (reference sequence). The CDR3 runs to 15 residues. V was trimmed by 5 bases and J by 6 bases, leaving 16 bases between them. CDR3 DNA sequence: TGTGCCAGCAGTCCCTGGGACAACCGGGCCGGGGAGCTGTTTTTT. It yields the protein CASSPWDNRAGELFF.

CDR3 nucleotides: TGCGCCAGCAGATTTCCGGGACAGCTAAATTCACCCCTCCACTTT. The encoded protein is CASRFPGQLNSPLHF. J is TRBJ1-6 and V is TRBV23-1, with 7 nucleotides matching TRBD1. TRBV23-1 is treated as an ORF (open reading frame) with a function not yet certain. V trimming: 6 bases; J trimming: 7 bases; junction bases outside the gene matches: 9. The CDR3 spans 15 residues.

Details on this clone: This sample includes further DNA sequences coding for the same CDR3. The V gene is TRBV5-6, the J gene TRBJ1-6; D remains ambiguous. The CDR3 spans 14 residues. The germline V gene has CDR1 SGHDT and CDR2 YYEEEE. V lost 0 bases and J lost 7, with 8 bases in between. CDR3 in DNA: TGTGCCAGCAGCTTGGAAAGAGGGAATTCACCCCTCCACTTT. Protein sequence: CASSLERGNSPLHF.

The chain uses TRBV19 and TRBJ1-1; 7 bases fit TRBD1. J was trimmed by 1 base and V by 5 bases; bases with no gene match: 7. The CDR3 is 15 amino acids. Germline CDR1 reads LNHDA; CDR2 reads SQIVND (reference sequence). DNA for the CDR3: TGTGCCAGTAGTTCCATGGGACAGCCGAACACTGAAGCTTTCTTT. Translating it yields CASSSMGQPNTEAFF.